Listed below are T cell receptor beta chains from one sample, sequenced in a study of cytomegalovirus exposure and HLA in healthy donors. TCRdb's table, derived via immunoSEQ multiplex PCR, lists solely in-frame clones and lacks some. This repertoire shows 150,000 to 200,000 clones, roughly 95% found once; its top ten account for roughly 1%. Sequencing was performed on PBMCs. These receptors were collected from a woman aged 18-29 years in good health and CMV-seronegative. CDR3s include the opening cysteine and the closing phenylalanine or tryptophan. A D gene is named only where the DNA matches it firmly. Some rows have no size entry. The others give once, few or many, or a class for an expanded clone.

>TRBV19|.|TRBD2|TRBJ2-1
CASSIGLAGSSYNEQFF
TGTGCCAGTAGTATAGGTTTAGCGGGGAGCTCCTACAATGAGCAGTTCTTC
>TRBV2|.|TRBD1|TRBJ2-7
CASSSEGQGSYEQYF
TGTGCCAGCAGTAGCGAGGGACAGGGCTCCTACGAGCAGTACTTC
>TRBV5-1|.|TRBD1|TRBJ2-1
CASSPGTGYSYNEQFF
TGCGCCAGCAGTCCCGGGACAGGGTACTCCTACAATGAGCAGTTCTTC
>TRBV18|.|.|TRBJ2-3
CASSPGGTDTQYF
TGTGCCAGCTCGCCCGGGGGCACAGATACGCAGTATTTT
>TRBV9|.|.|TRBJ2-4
CASSASSDPGGIQYF
TGTGCCAGCAGCGCCTCCTCGGACCCCGGGGGCATTCAGTACTTC
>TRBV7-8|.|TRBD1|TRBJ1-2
CASSPRTGNYGYTF
TGTGCCAGCAGCCCGCGGACAGGGAACTATGGCTACACCTTC
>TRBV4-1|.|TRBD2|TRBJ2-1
CASSQDRGGSSRSYNEQFF
TGCGCCAGCAGCCAAGATCGGGGGGGGAGCTCTCGCTCCTACAATGAGCAGTTCTTC
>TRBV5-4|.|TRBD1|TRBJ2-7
CASSLMDRGGYEQYF
TGTGCCAGCAGCCTAATGGACAGGGGTGGGTACGAGCAGTACTTC
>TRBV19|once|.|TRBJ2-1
CASQLGGVYNEQFF
TGTGCCAGCCAACTAGGCGGGGTATACAATGAGCAGTTCTTC
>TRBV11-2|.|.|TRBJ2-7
CASSLDLPNIYEQYF
TGTGCCAGCAGCTTAGACCTGCCTAATATCTACGAGCAGTACTTC
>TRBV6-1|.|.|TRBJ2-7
CASSEVRPYEQYF
TGTGCCAGCAGTGAGGTCAGGCCCTACGAGCAGTACTTC